Included here is one T cell receptor (beta chain) sequence, with context. Its target is not known. The CDR3 is made up of 15 amino acids. The data derive from a study of CXCR3-negative and CXCR3-positive naive CD8 T cells. General study findings and limits: For CXCR3-positive naive cells, TRB CDR3s were more hydrophobic than those of CXCR3-negative naive cells.

5' RACE with UMI labels generated the TRB cDNA libraries. After re-calling the 5' RACE reads, TCRdb lists one entry per CDR3 protein, DNA absent. Across about 150,000 distinct CDR3 sequences, the top ten clones capture 0.45% to 0.6% of the sample. The sequenced sample was naive CXCR3+ CD8+ T cells from blood. The subset: CD45RO-CCR7+CD27+CD95- naive CD8+ T cells expressing CXCR3 (TNR3+). V and J are TRBV12-3 or TRBV12-4 and TRBJ2-2. The TCR sequence derives from a human donor in good health. Some clones in this sample may be carry-over from other donors' samples. The chain's CDR3 is CASSLMAGNTGELFF.